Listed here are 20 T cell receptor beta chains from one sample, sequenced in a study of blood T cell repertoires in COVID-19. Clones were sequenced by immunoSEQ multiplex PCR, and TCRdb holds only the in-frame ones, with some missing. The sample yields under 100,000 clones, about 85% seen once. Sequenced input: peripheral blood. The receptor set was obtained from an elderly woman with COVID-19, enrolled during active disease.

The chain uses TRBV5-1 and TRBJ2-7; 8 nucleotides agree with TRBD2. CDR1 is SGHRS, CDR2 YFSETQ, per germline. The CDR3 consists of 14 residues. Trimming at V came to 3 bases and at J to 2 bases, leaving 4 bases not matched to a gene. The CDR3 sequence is CASSYSGVTYEQYF. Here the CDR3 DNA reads TGCGCCAGCAGCTATAGCGGGGTTACCTACGAGCAGTACTTC.

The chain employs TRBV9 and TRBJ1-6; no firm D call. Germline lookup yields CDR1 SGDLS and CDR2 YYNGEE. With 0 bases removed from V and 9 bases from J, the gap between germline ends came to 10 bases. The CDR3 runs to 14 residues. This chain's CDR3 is CASSVVWAGSPLHF. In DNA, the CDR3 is TGTGCCAGCAGCGTAGTGTGGGCAGGTTCACCCCTCCACTTT.

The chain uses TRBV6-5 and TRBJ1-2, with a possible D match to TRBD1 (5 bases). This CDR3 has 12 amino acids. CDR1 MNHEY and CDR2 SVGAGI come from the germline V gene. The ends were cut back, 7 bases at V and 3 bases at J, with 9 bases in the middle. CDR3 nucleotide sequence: TGTGCCAGCACAGGGAATTACTATGGCTACACCTTC. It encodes CASTGNYYGYTF.

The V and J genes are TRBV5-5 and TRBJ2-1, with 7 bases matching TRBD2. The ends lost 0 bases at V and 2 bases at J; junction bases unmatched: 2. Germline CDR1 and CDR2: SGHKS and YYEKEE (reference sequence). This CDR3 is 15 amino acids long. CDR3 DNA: TGTGCCAGCAGCTTGGCCGCGGGGGCCTACAATGAGCAGTTCTTC. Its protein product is CASSLAAGAYNEQFF. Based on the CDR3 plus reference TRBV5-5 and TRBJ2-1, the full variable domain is DAGVTQSPTHLIKTRGQQVTLRCSPISGHKSVSWYQQVLGQGPQFIFQYYEKEERGRGNFPDRFSARQFPNYSSELNVNALLLGDSALYLCASSLAAGAYNEQFFGPGTRLTVL.

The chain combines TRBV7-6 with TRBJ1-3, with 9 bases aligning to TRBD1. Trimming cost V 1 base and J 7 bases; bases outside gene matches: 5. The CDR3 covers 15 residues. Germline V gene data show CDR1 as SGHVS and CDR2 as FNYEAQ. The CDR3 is CASSLGGQGWNTIYF. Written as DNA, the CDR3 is TGTGCCAGCAGCTTAGGAGGACAGGGGTGGAACACCATATATTTT.

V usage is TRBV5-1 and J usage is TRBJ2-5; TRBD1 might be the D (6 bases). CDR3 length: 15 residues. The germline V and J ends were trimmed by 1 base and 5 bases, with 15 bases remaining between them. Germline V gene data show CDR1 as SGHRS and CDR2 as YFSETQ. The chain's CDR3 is CASSLTGSGQETQYF. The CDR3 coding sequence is TGCGCCAGCAGCTTGACAGGCTCTGGACAGGAGACCCAGTACTTC.

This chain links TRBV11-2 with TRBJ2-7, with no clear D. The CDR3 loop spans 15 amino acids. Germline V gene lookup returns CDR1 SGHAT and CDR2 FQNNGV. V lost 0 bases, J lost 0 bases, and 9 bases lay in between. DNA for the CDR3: TGTGCCAGCAGCTTAGATCGGGTACACTCCTACGAGCAGTACTTC. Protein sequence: CASSLDRVHSYEQYF.

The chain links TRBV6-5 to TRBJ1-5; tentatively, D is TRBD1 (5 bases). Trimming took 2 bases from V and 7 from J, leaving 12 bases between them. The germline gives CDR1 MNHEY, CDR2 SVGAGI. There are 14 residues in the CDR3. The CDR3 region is CASSYGGEGQPQHF. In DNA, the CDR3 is TGTGCCAGCAGTTACGGAGGGGAGGGGCAGCCCCAGCATTTT.

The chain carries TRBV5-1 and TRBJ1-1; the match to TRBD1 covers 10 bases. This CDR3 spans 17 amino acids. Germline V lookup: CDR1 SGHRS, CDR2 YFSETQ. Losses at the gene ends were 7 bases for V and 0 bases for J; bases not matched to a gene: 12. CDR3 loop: CASSSAGTGVVNTEAFF. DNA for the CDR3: TGCGCCAGCTCTAGTGCCGGGACAGGGGTGGTGAACACTGAAGCTTTCTTT.

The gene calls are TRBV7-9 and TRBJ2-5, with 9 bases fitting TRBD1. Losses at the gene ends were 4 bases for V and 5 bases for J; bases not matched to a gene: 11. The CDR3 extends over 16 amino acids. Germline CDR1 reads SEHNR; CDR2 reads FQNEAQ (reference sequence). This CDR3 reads CASSYPPPGQGETQYF. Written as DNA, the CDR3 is TGTGCCAGCAGCTACCCGCCTCCGGGACAGGGCGAGACCCAGTACTTC.

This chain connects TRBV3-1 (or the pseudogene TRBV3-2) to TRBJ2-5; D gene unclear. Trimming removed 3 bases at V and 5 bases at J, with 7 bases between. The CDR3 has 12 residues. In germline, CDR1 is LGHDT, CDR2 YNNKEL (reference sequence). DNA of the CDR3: TGTGCCAGCAGCCACCTCGGGGAGACCCAGTACTTC. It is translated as CASSHLGETQYF.

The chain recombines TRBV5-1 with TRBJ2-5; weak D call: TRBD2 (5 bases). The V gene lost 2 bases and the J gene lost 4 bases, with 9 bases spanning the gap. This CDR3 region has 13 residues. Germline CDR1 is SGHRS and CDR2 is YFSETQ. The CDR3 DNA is TGCGCCAGCAGCTTTAGTGGGAGAGAGACCCAGTACTTC. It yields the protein CASSFSGRETQYF.

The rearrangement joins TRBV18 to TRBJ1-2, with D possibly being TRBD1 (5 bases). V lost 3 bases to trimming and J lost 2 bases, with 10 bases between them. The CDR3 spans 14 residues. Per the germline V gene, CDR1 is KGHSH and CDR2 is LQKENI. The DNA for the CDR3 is TGTGCCAGCTCACCTACAGGTTCCAACTATGGCTACACCTTC. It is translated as CASSPTGSNYGYTF.

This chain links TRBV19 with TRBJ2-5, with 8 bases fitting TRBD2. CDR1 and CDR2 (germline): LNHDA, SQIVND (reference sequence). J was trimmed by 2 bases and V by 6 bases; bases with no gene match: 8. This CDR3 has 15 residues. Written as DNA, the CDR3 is TGTGCCAGTAGACGGACAAGCGGGAGTCAAGAGACCCAGTACTTC. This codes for CASRRTSGSQETQYF. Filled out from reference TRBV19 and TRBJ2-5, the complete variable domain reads DGGITQSPKYLFRKEGQNVTLSCEQNLNHDAMYWYRQDPGQGLRLIYYSQIVNDFQKGDIAEGYSVSREKKESFPLTVTSAQKNPTAFYLCASRRTSGSQETQYFGPGTRLLVL.

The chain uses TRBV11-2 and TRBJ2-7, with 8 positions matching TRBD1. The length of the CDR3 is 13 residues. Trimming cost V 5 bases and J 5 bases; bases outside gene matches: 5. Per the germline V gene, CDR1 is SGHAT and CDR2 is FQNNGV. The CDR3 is CASSPDREDEQYF. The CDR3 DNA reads TGTGCCAGCAGCCCGGACAGGGAGGACGAGCAGTACTTC.

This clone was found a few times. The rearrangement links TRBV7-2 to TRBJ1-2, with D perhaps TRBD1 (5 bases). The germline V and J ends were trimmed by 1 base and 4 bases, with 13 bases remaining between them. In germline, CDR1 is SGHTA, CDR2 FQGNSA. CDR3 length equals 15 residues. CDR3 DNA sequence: TGTGCCAGCAGCTTAGGCGGTGGGGCAAGCTATGGCTACACCTTC. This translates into CASSLGGGASYGYTF.

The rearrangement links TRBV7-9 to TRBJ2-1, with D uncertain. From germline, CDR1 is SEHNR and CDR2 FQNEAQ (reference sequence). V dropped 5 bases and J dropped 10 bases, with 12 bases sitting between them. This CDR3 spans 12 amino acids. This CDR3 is CASSPLRREQFF. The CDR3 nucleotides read TGTGCCAGCAGCCCTCTGCGGCGCGAGCAGTTCTTC. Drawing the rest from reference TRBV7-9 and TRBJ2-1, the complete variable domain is DTGVSQNPRHKITKRGQNVTFRCDPISEHNRLYWYRQTLGQGPEFLTYFQNEAQLEKSRLLSDRFSAERPKGSFSTLEIQRTEQGDSAMYLCASSPLRREQFFGPGTRLTVL.

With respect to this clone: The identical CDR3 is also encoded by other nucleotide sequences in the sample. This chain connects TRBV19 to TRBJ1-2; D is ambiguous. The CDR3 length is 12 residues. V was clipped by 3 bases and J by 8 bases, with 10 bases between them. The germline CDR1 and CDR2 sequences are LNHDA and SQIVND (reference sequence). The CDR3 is CASSISVYGYTF. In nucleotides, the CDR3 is TGTGCCAGTAGTATTAGCGTTTACGGCTACACCTTC.

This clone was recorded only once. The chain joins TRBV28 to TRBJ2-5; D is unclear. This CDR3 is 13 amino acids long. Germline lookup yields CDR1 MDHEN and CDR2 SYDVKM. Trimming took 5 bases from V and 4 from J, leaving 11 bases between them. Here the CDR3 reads CASSPPLVETQYF. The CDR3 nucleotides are TGTGCCAGCAGTCCACCCCTAGTAGAGACCCAGTACTTC.

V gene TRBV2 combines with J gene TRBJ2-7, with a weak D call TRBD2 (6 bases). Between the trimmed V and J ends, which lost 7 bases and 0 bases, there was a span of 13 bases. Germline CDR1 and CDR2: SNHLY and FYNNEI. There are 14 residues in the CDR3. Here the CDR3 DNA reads TGTGCCAGCAATCCGATCGGGAGCTCCTACGAGCAGTACTTC. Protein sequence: CASNPIGSSYEQYF.